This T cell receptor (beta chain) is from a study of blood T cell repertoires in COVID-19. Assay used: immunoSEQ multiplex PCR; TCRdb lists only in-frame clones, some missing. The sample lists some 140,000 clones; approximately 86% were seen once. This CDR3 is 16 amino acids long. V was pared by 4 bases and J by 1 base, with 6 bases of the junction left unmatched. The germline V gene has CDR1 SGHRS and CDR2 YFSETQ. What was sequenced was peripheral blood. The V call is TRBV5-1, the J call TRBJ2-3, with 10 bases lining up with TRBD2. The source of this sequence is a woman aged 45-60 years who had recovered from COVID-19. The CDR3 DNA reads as TGCGCCAGCAGCCTACTAGCGGGGCCCGGCACAGATACGCAGTATTTT. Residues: CASSLLAGPGTDTQYF.